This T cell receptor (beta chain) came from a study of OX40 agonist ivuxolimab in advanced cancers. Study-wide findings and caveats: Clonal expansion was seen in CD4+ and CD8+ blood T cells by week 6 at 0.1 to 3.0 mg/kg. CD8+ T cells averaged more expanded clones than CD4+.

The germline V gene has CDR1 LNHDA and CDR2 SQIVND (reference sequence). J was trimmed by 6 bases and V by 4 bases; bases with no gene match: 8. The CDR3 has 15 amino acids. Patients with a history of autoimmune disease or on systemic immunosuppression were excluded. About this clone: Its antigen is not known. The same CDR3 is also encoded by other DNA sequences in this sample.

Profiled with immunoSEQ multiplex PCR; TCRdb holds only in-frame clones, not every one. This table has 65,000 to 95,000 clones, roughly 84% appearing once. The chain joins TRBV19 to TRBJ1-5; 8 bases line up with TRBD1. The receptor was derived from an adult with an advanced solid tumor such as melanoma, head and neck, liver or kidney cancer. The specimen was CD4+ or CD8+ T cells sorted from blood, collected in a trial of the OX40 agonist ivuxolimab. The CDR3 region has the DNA TGTGCCAGTAGTACGCAGGGGGCGGGGGGTCAGCCCCAGCATTTT. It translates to CASSTQGAGGQPQHF.